The T cell receptor (beta chain) described here comes from a study of T cell responses to AZD1222 COVID-19 vaccine. Study results and caveats: Only a handful of people who got AZD1222 tested seropositive at baseline. No repertoire was sampled before or during the peak T cell response, only after it.

As concerns this clone: Its antigen remains unknown.

Method: immunoSEQ multiplex PCR; TCRdb's copy keeps in-frame clones and lacks some. This table has 120,000 to 150,000 clones, roughly 88% appearing once. The TCR originated in an adult who received the MenACWY meningococcal vaccine as a control. Material: peripheral blood, obtained 28 days after the second dose of the MenACWY control vaccine.

This CDR3 is CASSVEGSMNTEAFF. CDR3 DNA sequence: TGTGCCAGCAGCGTAGAAGGGTCTATGAACACTGAAGCTTTCTTT. J is TRBJ1-1 and V is TRBV9, with no clear D. With 0 bases removed from V and 0 bases from J, the gap between germline ends came to 9 bases. CDR3 length equals 15 residues. CDR1 and CDR2 from the germline V gene are SGDLS and YYNGEE.